This T cell receptor beta chain was recorded in a study of post-analysis software for immune sequencing data (dated by TCRdb to 2013 to 2016). With regard to the full study: Relapsing-remitting, secondary progressive and progressive-relapsing multiple sclerosis were recorded as disease courses, and subtype annotation was lacking for some patients. The patient repertoires were set against 11 previously published healthy control repertoires from donors whose ages ranged from about 6 to 25 years. A subset of samples was prepared in parallel using single-end sample barcoding, then pooled and co-amplified after Illumina adapter ligation.

A distance of 9 bases separates the germline ends of V and J, which lose 6 bases and 1 base respectively. The germline V gene provides CDR1 SQVTM and CDR2 ANQGSEA. The CDR3 holds 12 amino acids from the cysteine to the phenylalanine. The retained sequence is limited to the CDR3, 36 bases, with the frame set at the first base. What the authors observed across the whole study: The control group was slightly older than the multiple sclerosis patient group. Compared with controls, multiple sclerosis patients had significantly lower normalized Chao1 diversity, a finding suggesting substantial peripheral T-cell clonal expansion. Direct clustering with F measure revealed strong co-clustering of samples prepared in the same batch, which led to a batch-effect correction. About 5 TRBV segments, including TRBV5-6, TRBV5-1 and TRBV20-1, were significantly more frequent in patients than controls.

This clonotype showed up just a few times. Its recognized antigen is unknown. No quality values exist for individual bases; no much larger clone is one base distant. TCR beta repertoires were profiled from peripheral blood of more than ten young patients with multiple sclerosis to demonstrate the VDJtools post-analysis software. Multiple sclerosis patients were children and adolescents aged about 6 to 16 years. To prepare the library, PCR was applied. The sequencer was an Illumina HiSeq 2500. To reduce PCR and sequencing biases, unique molecular identifiers were built into the TCR beta cDNA libraries. Per 1 to 10 million input T cells, some 500,000 cDNA molecules were obtained, such that each molecule approximated one T cell. The patient libraries were prepared and sequenced using the same protocol as the earlier healthy control dataset. Samples belonging to the same batch were prepared together, multiplexed and sequenced on a shared HiSeq lane. Regarding the original processing steps: Raw barcoded reads were processed with MIGEC, discarding single-read molecular identifier groups before consensus assembly and CDR3 extraction. VDJtools was used for post-analysis of the clonotype tables, and diversity was normalized by down-sampling every dataset to the size of the smallest sample. To correct batch-related cross-sample contamination, repertoire overlap clustering matched CDR3 amino acid sequences but not nucleotide sequences. The public reads were quality trimmed at Q25 with fastp and then assembled into clones with MiXCR by TCRdb, keeping productive beta chains. Each CDR3 protein appears once, grouped with its most common genes and DNA. These V and J calls rely on TCRdb rather than the paper's analysis. The sample table contains more than 450,000 distinct CDR3 sequences; only one count was recorded for roughly two fifths of them. The ten largest make up 1.7% of the sample.

The sample taken for sequencing was blood. The rearranged segments are TRBV29-1 and TRBJ1-2, with no confident D gene call. The sequence derives from a girl aged 5-17 years with multiple sclerosis. The CDR3 has the sequence CSVETVNYGYTF. In nucleotides, the sequence is TGCAGCGTAGAAACGGTTAACTATGGCTACACCTTC. Extended through the reference TRBV29-1 and TRBJ1-2 proteins, this CDR3 yields the full variable domain: SAVISQKPSRDICQRGTSLTIQCQVDSQVTMMFWYRQQPGQSLTLIATANQGSEATYESGFVIDKFPISRPNLTFSTLTVSNMSPEDSSIYLCSVETVNYGYTFGSGTRLTVV.